This T cell receptor (beta chain) stems from a study of blood T cell repertoires in COVID-19. The V gene end was trimmed by 2 bases and the J gene end by 9 bases; junction bases not matched to a gene: 7. CDR3 length equals 14 residues. Looked up from germline, CDR1 is MDHEN and CDR2 is SYDVKM. Repertoires were generated with immunoSEQ multiplex PCR, while TCRdb's copy carries only in-frame clones and drops some. Of fewer than 60,000 clones listed, about four fifths were seen once; the top ten hold roughly 8.8%. This sequence joins TRBV28 and TRBJ1-2, with TRBD1 identical over 9 bases. The sequenced sample consisted of peripheral blood. The source of this sequence is a man aged 55-75 years with acute or convalescent COVID-19. CDR3 region: CASSLNRGQVSYTF. The CDR3 nucleotides read TGTGCCAGCAGTTTAAACAGGGGGCAAGTTAGCTACACCTTC.